This T cell receptor (beta chain) was sequenced for a study of glioma-infiltrating T cells after dendritic cell vaccination. Assay used: immunoSEQ multiplex PCR; TCRdb lists only in-frame clones, some missing. The sample has about 92,000 clones, 70% to 90% seen once. The CDR3 is 15 residues long. Per germline, CDR1 SGHDT and CDR2 YYEEEE. Unmatched junction bases numbered 11, after V lost 5 bases and J lost 5 bases. The material was blood, obtained before dendritic cell vaccination. The clonotype comes from a human donor with glioblastoma. This chain uses TRBV5-6 with TRBJ2-5; the match to TRBD1 covers 8 bases. In nucleotides, the CDR3 is TGTGCCAGCAGTTCCGGGACAGGAAGGCCGGAGACCCAGTACTTC. It is translated as CASSSGTGRPETQYF.